This entry lists 26 T cell receptor beta chains sequenced from one sample in a study of T cell responses to AZD1222 COVID-19 vaccine. Libraries were prepared by immunoSEQ multiplex PCR; TCRdb keeps only in-frame clonotypes and omits some of them. This repertoire shows 95,000 to 150,000 clones, 70% to 85% found once; its top ten account for approximately 5.9%. The specimen was peripheral blood, collected on day 0 of AZD1222 vaccination. All receptors derive from an adult in good health.

The chain links TRBV28 to TRBJ2-5; D tentatively reads TRBD1 or TRBD2 (5 bases each). In germline, CDR1 is MDHEN, CDR2 SYDVKM. Trimming removed 10 bases from V and 2 bases from J, with 17 bases in between. This CDR3 has 14 amino acids. The CDR3 bases are TGTGCCATCGGGCCGGGACGGTATCAAGAGACCCAGTACTTC. This sequence encodes CAIGPGRYQETQYF.

J is TRBJ2-7 and V is TRBV28, with 10 positions matching TRBD1. This CDR3 region has 14 residues. The junction had 5 bases not matched to a gene; V was cut back by 3 bases and J by 6 bases. Germline-derived CDR1 and CDR2 are MDHEN and SYDVKM. The CDR3: CASSFSGTGAEQYF. The DNA for the CDR3 is TGTGCCAGCAGTTTTTCCGGGACAGGGGCCGAGCAGTACTTC.

As for this clone: This CDR3 is also generated by other DNA sequences in the sample. The chain links TRBV5-1 to TRBJ2-2, with a tentative D call TRBD1 (5 bases). This CDR3 is 15 amino acids long. V lost 2 bases and J lost 2, with 10 bases in between. CDR1 is SGHRS and CDR2 is YFSETQ in the germline V gene. CDR3: CASSLRQTNTGELFF. Here the CDR3 DNA reads TGCGCCAGCAGCTTACGACAGACCAACACCGGGGAGCTGTTTTTT.

The V and J genes are TRBV5-1 and TRBJ2-1; D remains unclear. Germline V gene sequence: CDR1 SGHRS, CDR2 YFSETQ. The CDR3 contains 16 residues. The V end lost 0 bases, the J end lost 2 bases, and 12 bases lay between the germline ends. CDR3 DNA sequence: TGCGCCAGCAGCTTGGCCTCGAGCCGCACCTACAATGAGCAGTTCTTC. This translates into CASSLASSRTYNEQFF.

The V and J genes are TRBV6-4 and TRBJ1-1, with D maybe TRBD1 (5 bases). The CDR3 is 13 amino acids. V was cut by 6 bases and J by 5 bases, with 13 bases left in between. CDR1 is MRHNA and CDR2 is SNTAGT in the germline V gene. CDR3 in DNA: TGTGCCAGCAGGACTGCAGGGCGAACTGAAGCTTTCTTT. It translates to CASRTAGRTEAFF.

The chain employs TRBV5-1 and TRBJ1-6; D gene unclear. Germline V gives CDR1 SGHRS, CDR2 YFSETQ. The CDR3 totals 15 residues. The V gene lost 2 bases and the J gene lost 8 bases, with 14 bases spanning the gap. For the CDR3, the DNA is TGCGCCAGCAGCTTCTTTGGAAGCAAGGATTCACCCCTCCACTTT. Protein: CASSFFGSKDSPLHF.

The chain has TRBV7-3 and TRBJ1-2, with D perhaps matching TRBD1 (6 bases). Germline CDR1 SGHTA, CDR2 FQGTGA. The CDR3 length is 17 residues. V was clipped by 4 bases and J by 6 bases, with 24 bases between them. The DNA of the CDR3 is TGTGCCAGCAGCTCGCACTCCCGGGACATAAAAGGACATGGCTACACCTTC. Residues: CASSSHSRDIKGHGYTF.

This sequence joins TRBV4-1 and TRBJ1-1; weak D call: TRBD1 (6 bases). V was pared by 4 bases and J by 0 bases, with 12 bases between. The CDR3 is 15 amino acids. Germline lookup yields CDR1 MGHRA and CDR2 YSYEKL. DNA for the CDR3: TGCGCCAGCAGCCCCCCGGGACATCTGAACACTGAAGCTTTCTTT. This translates into CASSPPGHLNTEAFF.

This clone was seen only once. V is TRBV19 and J is TRBJ2-2; D possibly corresponds to TRBD1 (6 bases). Germline CDR1 and CDR2: LNHDA and SQIVND (reference sequence). CDR3 length: 14 amino acids. V was shortened by 3 bases and J by 3 bases, with 8 bases between the two germline ends. The CDR3 DNA sequence: TGTGCCAGTAGTATGGGGGCGCACACCGGGGAGCTGTTTTTT. This sequence encodes CASSMGAHTGELFF.

V gene TRBV5-4 combines with J gene TRBJ2-6; D is uncertain. Germline V CDR1 and CDR2: SGHNT, YYREEE (reference sequence). The CDR3 spans 16 residues. Trimming shortened V by 0 bases and J by 0 bases, and 7 bases separated the two germline ends. CDR3 amino acids: CASSLDLVSGANVLTF. The CDR3 DNA is TGTGCCAGCAGCTTGGATTTGGTCTCTGGGGCCAACGTCCTGACTTTC.

The chain combines TRBV18 with TRBJ2-6; 9 positions match TRBD1. The CDR3 length is 19 residues. Germline V gene sequence: CDR1 KGHSH, CDR2 LQKENI. V lost 5 bases to trimming and J lost 3 bases; unmatched junction nucleotides: 14. The CDR3 nucleotides read TGTGCCAGCTCAGCCACCCCACTACAGGGGGCGGGTGGGGCCAACGTCCTGACTTTC. This sequence encodes CASSATPLQGAGGANVLTF.

The chain combines TRBV6-6 with TRBJ2-7; a weak D match, TRBD1 (5 bases). V was pared by 2 bases and J by 6 bases, with 11 bases between. Germline CDR1 is MNHNY and CDR2 is SVGAGI (reference sequence). This CDR3 is built from 13 residues. The CDR3 DNA reads TGTGCCAGCAGTTACGGACATGGCTTCGAGCAGTACTTC. Residues: CASSYGHGFEQYF.

The V gene is TRBV9, the J gene TRBJ1-5; D is undetermined. Germline-derived CDR1 and CDR2 are SGDLS and YYNGEE. CDR3 size: 14 residues. The germline V and J ends were trimmed by 6 bases and 0 bases, with 10 bases remaining between them. The CDR3 nucleotides read TGTGCCAGCACGGGCAGATATAGCAATCAGCCCCAGCATTTT. Its translation: CASTGRYSNQPQHF.

The chain has TRBV29-1 and TRBJ2-2, with D maybe TRBD2 (7 bases). Germline-derived CDR1 and CDR2 are SQVTM and ANQGSEA. The V gene lost 4 bases and the J gene lost 2 bases, with 14 bases spanning the gap. The CDR3 has 15 residues. The DNA for the CDR3 is TGCAGCGTTGGAACCGGGGGGCCCAACACCGGGGAGCTGTTTTTT. Its translation: CSVGTGGPNTGELFF.

The chain links TRBV18 to TRBJ2-1; D unresolved. Germline V CDR1 and CDR2: KGHSH, LQKENI. The length of the CDR3 is 16 residues. V lost 3 bases and J 3 bases, leaving 15 bases between the germline ends. The CDR3 spells CASSPAGLHNYNEQFF. The CDR3 nucleotides are TGTGCCAGCTCACCGGCCGGCCTCCACAACTACAATGAGCAGTTCTTC.

The V call is TRBV6-5, the J call TRBJ1-1; D is uncertain. Germline V gives CDR1 MNHEY, CDR2 SVGAGI. The V and J ends lost 10 bases and 4 bases respectively, with 19 bases between them. This CDR3 has 14 amino acids. This CDR3 reads CATVSVGAGTEAFF. The CDR3 DNA reads TGTGCCACCGTCAGTGTCGGCGCAGGCACTGAAGCTTTCTTT.

The chain couples TRBV7-9 to TRBJ2-7; tentatively, D is TRBD2 (5 bases). Trimming shortened V by 5 bases and J by 2 bases, and 10 bases separated the two germline ends. CDR3 length equals 13 residues. Germline V lookup: CDR1 SEHNR, CDR2 FQNEAQ (reference sequence). The CDR3 nucleotides read TGTGCCAGCAGCCCACCCGGGGCCTACGAGCAGTACTTC. This gives the protein CASSPPGAYEQYF.

This clone showed up just once. V gene TRBV28 combines with J gene TRBJ1-1; tentatively, D is TRBD1 (6 bases). V was pared by 11 bases and J by 3 bases, with 16 bases between. This CDR3 region has 13 residues. Germline V CDR1 and CDR2: MDHEN, SYDVKM. CDR3 region: CACQGNRDTEAFF. The CDR3 DNA reads as TGTGCCTGCCAAGGGAACAGGGACACTGAAGCTTTCTTT.

J is TRBJ2-5 and V is TRBV5-5; 7 bases map to TRBD2. The V and J ends lost 2 bases and 4 bases, in that order; junction bases with no gene match: 14. The V gene's germline CDR1 is SGHKS and CDR2 YYEKEE (reference sequence). The CDR3 spans 17 residues. The chain's CDR3 is CASSLVLGTWGGETQYF. CDR3 coding DNA: TGTGCCAGCAGCTTAGTACTTGGAACCTGGGGGGGAGAGACCCAGTACTTC.

This sequence joins TRBV5-1 and TRBJ2-7; weak D call: TRBD1 (6 bases). Per germline, CDR1 SGHRS and CDR2 YFSETQ. V was clipped by 4 bases and J by 6 bases, with 14 bases between them. CDR3 size: 13 residues. CDR3 nucleotides: TGCGCCAGCAGCCCACAGGGAGTGGGCGAGCAGTACTTC. It is translated as CASSPQGVGEQYF.

CDR3 coding DNA: TGTGCCAGCAGCCCGAGGGGGTCGGGTAATTCACCCCTCCACTTT. Its translation: CASSPRGSGNSPLHF. The V gene is TRBV9, the J gene TRBJ1-6; tentative D call: TRBD1 (6 bases). There are 15 residues in the CDR3. CDR1 is SGDLS, CDR2 YYNGEE, per germline. V lost 4 bases, J lost 6 bases, and 14 bases lay in between.

The genes are TRBV19 and TRBJ2-7; TRBD1 agrees at 7 bases. V gave up 3 bases and J gave up 2 bases; unmatched junction bases: 4. CDR3 length equals 14 residues. CDR1 is LNHDA, CDR2 SQIVND, per germline (reference sequence). CDR3 coding DNA: TGTGCCAGTAGTATTGGTAGGGGGCCCTACGAGCAGTACTTC. Amino acid sequence: CASSIGRGPYEQYF.

The rearrangement uses TRBV9 and TRBJ2-1; a weak D match, TRBD1 (5 bases). Trimming took 0 bases from V and 10 from J, leaving 8 bases between them. This CDR3 is built from 12 residues. Germline V lookup: CDR1 SGDLS, CDR2 YYNGEE. Here the CDR3 reads CASSVVAGEQFF. The CDR3 DNA reads TGTGCCAGCAGCGTAGTAGCAGGGGAGCAGTTCTTC.

The V gene is TRBV19, the J gene TRBJ2-7; D is undetermined. Germline CDR1 LNHDA, CDR2 SQIVND (reference sequence). The CDR3 totals 12 residues. V lost 10 bases, J lost 2 bases, and 12 bases lay in between. The CDR3 sequence: CATRTETYEQYF. The DNA of the CDR3 is TGTGCCACTCGGACGGAAACCTACGAGCAGTACTTC. The variable domain in full, with the rest retrieved from reference TRBV19 and TRBJ2-7, is DGGITQSPKYLFRKEGQNVTLSCEQNLNHDAMYWYRQDPGQGLRLIYYSQIVNDFQKGDIAEGYSVSREKKESFPLTVTSAQKNPTAFYLCATRTETYEQYFGPGTRLTVT.

V gene TRBV2 combines with J gene TRBJ1-2; tentatively, D is TRBD1 (6 bases). Trimming cost V 7 bases and J 2 bases, with 14 bases left between them. Germline CDR1 is SNHLY and CDR2 is FYNNEI. There are 14 residues in the CDR3. The CDR3 region has the DNA TGTGCCAGCAATCAGGACAGTATGAACTATGGCTACACCTTC. Residues: CASNQDSMNYGYTF.

The chain employs TRBV19 and TRBJ1-2; TRBD1 matches at 10 bases. CDR1 and CDR2 from the germline V gene are LNHDA and SQIVND (reference sequence). This CDR3 has 15 amino acids. With 6 bases clipped from V and 3 bases from J, the junction kept 7 bases outside the gene matches. For the CDR3, the DNA is TGTGCCAGTAGACAAAGACAGGGGGCGGACTATGGCTACACCTTC. It specifies CASRQRQGADYGYTF. The variable domain in full, with the rest retrieved from reference TRBV19 and TRBJ1-2, is DGGITQSPKYLFRKEGQNVTLSCEQNLNHDAMYWYRQDPGQGLRLIYYSQIVNDFQKGDIAEGYSVSREKKESFPLTVTSAQKNPTAFYLCASRQRQGADYGYTFGSGTRLTVV.